The T cell receptor beta chain described here comes from a study of T cell responses to AZD1222 COVID-19 vaccine. Study-level results: Seropositivity was recorded at baseline in only 6 or 7 AZD1222 recipients. At 160-218 and 743-854, vaccine-associated CD4 TCRs were dominant, and they spanned spike.

V lost 5 bases to trimming and J lost 0 bases, with 8 bases between them. The CDR3 contains 14 residues. CDR1 is KGHSH, CDR2 LQKENI, per germline. Clones were read by immunoSEQ multiplex PCR, and TCRdb kept only the in-frame ones, dropping some. The sample contains some 180,000 clones, around 90% of which appear only once. About this clone: Its cognate antigen is unknown.

The sample here was peripheral blood, taken on day 0 of AZD1222 vaccination. The rearrangement uses TRBV18 and TRBJ1-5; maybe TRBD1 (5 bases). The clonotype comes from an adult in good health. Written as DNA, the CDR3 is TGTGCCAGCTCAGGGGGGAATAGCAATCAGCCCCAGCATTTT. Translated, it gives CASSGGNSNQPQHF. The full variable domain, its missing parts supplied by reference TRBV18 and TRBJ1-5, is NAGVMQNPRHLVRRRGQEARLRCSPMKGHSHVYWYRQLPEEGLKFMVYLQKENIIDESGMPKERFSAEFPKEGPSILRIQQVVRGDSAAYFCASSGGNSNQPQHFGDGTRLSIL.